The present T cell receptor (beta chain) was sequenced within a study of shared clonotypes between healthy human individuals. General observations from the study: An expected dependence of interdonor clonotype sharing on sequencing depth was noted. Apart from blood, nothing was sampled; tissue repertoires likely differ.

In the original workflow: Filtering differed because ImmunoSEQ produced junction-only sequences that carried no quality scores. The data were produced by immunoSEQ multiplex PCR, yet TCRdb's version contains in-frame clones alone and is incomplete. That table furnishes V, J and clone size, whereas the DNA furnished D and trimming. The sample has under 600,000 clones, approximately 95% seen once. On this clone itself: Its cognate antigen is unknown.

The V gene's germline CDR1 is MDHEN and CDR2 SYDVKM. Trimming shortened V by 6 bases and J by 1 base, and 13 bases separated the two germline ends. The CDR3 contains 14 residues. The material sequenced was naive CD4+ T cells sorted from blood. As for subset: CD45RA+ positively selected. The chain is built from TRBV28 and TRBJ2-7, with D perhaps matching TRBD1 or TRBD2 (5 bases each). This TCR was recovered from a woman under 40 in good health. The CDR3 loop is CASRGHGASYEQYF. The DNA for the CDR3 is TGTGCCAGCAGAGGACACGGGGCGTCCTACGAGCAGTACTTC.